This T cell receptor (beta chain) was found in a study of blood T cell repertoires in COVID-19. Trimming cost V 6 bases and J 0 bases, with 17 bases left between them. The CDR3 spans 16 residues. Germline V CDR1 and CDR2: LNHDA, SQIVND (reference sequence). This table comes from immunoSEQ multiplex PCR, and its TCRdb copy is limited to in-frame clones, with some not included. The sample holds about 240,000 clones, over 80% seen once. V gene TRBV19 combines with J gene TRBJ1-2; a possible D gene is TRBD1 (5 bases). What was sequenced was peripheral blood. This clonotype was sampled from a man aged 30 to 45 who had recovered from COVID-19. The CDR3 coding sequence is TGTGCCAGTAGCCGGCCGGGGACGGGAGCTAACTATGGCTACACCTTC. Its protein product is CASSRPGTGANYGYTF. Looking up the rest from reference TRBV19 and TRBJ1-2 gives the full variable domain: DGGITQSPKYLFRKEGQNVTLSCEQNLNHDAMYWYRQDPGQGLRLIYYSQIVNDFQKGDIAEGYSVSREKKESFPLTVTSAQKNPTAFYLCASSRPGTGANYGYTFGSGTRLTVV.